A selection of T cell receptor beta chains follows, all from one sample in a study of shared clonotypes between healthy human individuals. Only in-frame clones appear in the TCRdb table, and some are missing; sequencing was by immunoSEQ multiplex PCR. The sample holds about 460,000 clones, approximately 71% seen once. Sequenced: PBMCs. These receptors originate from a woman aged 40 to 49 in good health. Some clones in this sample may be carry-over from other donors' samples. Each CDR3 is given with its conserved first and last residue. The order of the fields is V gene, clone size, J gene, D gene, CDR3 DNA, CDR3 protein. D genes are given only for firm matches. Clone size is shown for a subset of rows, as once, few, many or a class of expanded clone.

v_gene: TRBV5-1
abundance: .
j_gene: TRBJ2-7
d_gene: .
CDR3nt: TGCGCCAGCAGCTTGGACTTCTACGAGCAGTACTTC
CDR3aa: CASSLDFYEQYF

v_gene: TRBV9
abundance: .
j_gene: TRBJ2-2
d_gene: TRBD2
CDR3nt: TGTGCCAGTAGGGAGGGGATCGCGAACACCGGGGAGCTGTTTTTT
CDR3aa: CASREGIANTGELFF

v_gene: TRBV10-3
abundance: .
j_gene: TRBJ1-1
d_gene: .
CDR3nt: TGTGCCATCAGCCCGGGACGGAACACTGAAGCTTTCTTT
CDR3aa: CAISPGRNTEAFF

v_gene: TRBV4-1
abundance: .
j_gene: TRBJ2-7
d_gene: .
CDR3nt: TGCGCCAGCAGCCAAGAAGTAGCGTTGAGCTCCTACGAGCAGTACTTC
CDR3aa: CASSQEVALSSYEQYF

v_gene: TRBV5-1
abundance: .
j_gene: TRBJ1-2
d_gene: .
CDR3nt: TGCGCCAGCAGCTTGGCGGTCGGGGAGGATGGCTACACCTTC
CDR3aa: CASSLAVGEDGYTF

v_gene: TRBV9
abundance: once
j_gene: TRBJ2-7
d_gene: .
CDR3nt: TGTGCCAGCAGTTTTCGGCCGGGTTACGAGCAGTACTTC
CDR3aa: CASSFRPGYEQYF

v_gene: TRBV19
abundance: .
j_gene: TRBJ2-1
d_gene: TRBD2
CDR3nt: TGTGCCAGTAGTACCGGGACTAGCAACTACAATGAGCAGTTCTTC
CDR3aa: CASSTGTSNYNEQFF

v_gene: TRBV29-1
abundance: .
j_gene: TRBJ2-1
d_gene: TRBD1
CDR3nt: TGCAGCGTTGACGGGACAGGGATAAATGAGCAGTTCTTC
CDR3aa: CSVDGTGINEQFF

v_gene: TRBV9
abundance: .
j_gene: TRBJ1-5
d_gene: .
CDR3nt: TGTGCCAGCAGCGTGGGCATCAATAGCAATCAGCCCCAGCATTTT
CDR3aa: CASSVGINSNQPQHF

v_gene: TRBV30
abundance: once
j_gene: TRBJ2-7
d_gene: TRBD1
CDR3nt: TGTGCCTGGAGTAAGGGGACAGGGAAGTCCTACGAGCAGTACTTC
CDR3aa: CAWSKGTGKSYEQYF

v_gene: TRBV5-6
abundance: .
j_gene: TRBJ2-1
d_gene: .
CDR3nt: TGTGCCAGCAGCCCAGGGGGGAATGAGCAGTTCTTC
CDR3aa: CASSPGGNEQFF

v_gene: TRBV15
abundance: .
j_gene: TRBJ2-3
d_gene: TRBD2
CDR3nt: TGTGCCACCAGCAGAGTCGGGCTAGCGGGAGGGAGGCAGTATTTT
CDR3aa: CATSRVGLAGGRQYF

v_gene: TRBV11-2
abundance: .
j_gene: TRBJ2-7
d_gene: .
CDR3nt: TGTGCCAGCAGCTTGCGTTGGGGTTCCTACGAGCAGTACTTC
CDR3aa: CASSLRWGSYEQYF

v_gene: TRBV7-8
abundance: few
j_gene: TRBJ1-2
d_gene: TRBD1
CDR3nt: TGTGCCAGCAGCCCGATGGGGGACAGGGGATATGGCTACACCTTC
CDR3aa: CASSPMGDRGYGYTF

v_gene: TRBV14
abundance: .
j_gene: TRBJ1-2
d_gene: TRBD1
CDR3nt: TGTGCCAGCAGCATGCAGGGGGGCTTAGGTGGCTACACCTTC
CDR3aa: CASSMQGGLGGYTF

v_gene: TRBV7-8
abundance: .
j_gene: TRBJ1-4
d_gene: .
CDR3nt: TGTGCCAGCAGCCTAAGGTTGGGGGATGAAAAACTGTTTTTT
CDR3aa: CASSLRLGDEKLFF

v_gene: TRBV21-1
abundance: .
j_gene: TRBJ2-1
d_gene: .
CDR3nt: TGTGCCAGCAGCTCTCAAAGCAGTAGCTTTGGCTACAATGAGCAGTTCTTC
CDR3aa: CASSSQSSSFGYNEQFF

v_gene: TRBV30
abundance: .
j_gene: TRBJ1-2
d_gene: TRBD1
CDR3nt: TGTGCCTGGACAACAGGGGGTTACGGCTACACCTTC
CDR3aa: CAWTTGGYGYTF

v_gene: TRBV28
abundance: .
j_gene: TRBJ2-3
d_gene: TRBD2
CDR3nt: TGTGCCAGCAGCTCCCCGTTCGGGCTAGCGGGAGCGGATACGCAGTATTTT
CDR3aa: CASSSPFGLAGADTQYF

v_gene: TRBV5-4
abundance: .
j_gene: TRBJ2-7
d_gene: TRBD2
CDR3nt: TGTGCCAGCAGCTCGCTCAGCGGGAGGGCCGGTTACGAGCAGTACTTC
CDR3aa: CASSSLSGRAGYEQYF

v_gene: TRBV2
abundance: .
j_gene: TRBJ2-7
d_gene: .
CDR3nt: TGTGCCAGCTCGGTGGGGGGGCAAGGATACTACGAGCAGTACTTC
CDR3aa: CASSVGGQGYYEQYF

v_gene: TRBV10-3
abundance: .
j_gene: TRBJ2-1
d_gene: .
CDR3nt: TGTGCCATCAGTGAGATGACAGAGTACAATGAGCAGTTCTTC
CDR3aa: CAISEMTEYNEQFF

v_gene: TRBV5-1
abundance: .
j_gene: TRBJ2-3
d_gene: .
CDR3nt: TGCGCCAGCAGCTTTGCAGATTTAACAGATACGCAGTATTTT
CDR3aa: CASSFADLTDTQYF

v_gene: TRBV28
abundance: once
j_gene: TRBJ2-3
d_gene: TRBD2
CDR3nt: TGTGCCGGCGGCCGCCGGGGACTAGCGGGAGATACGCAGTATTTT
CDR3aa: CAGGRRGLAGDTQYF

v_gene: TRBV7-2
abundance: .
j_gene: TRBJ2-2
d_gene: .
CDR3nt: TGTGCCAGCAGCTTAGCGGCACGGGTAGGAACCGGGGAGCTGTTTTTT
CDR3aa: CASSLAARVGTGELFF

v_gene: TRBV27
abundance: .
j_gene: TRBJ2-1
d_gene: TRBD2
CDR3nt: TGTGCCAGCAGTTTCTTCGGACTAGCGGGGAAAAACAATGAGCAGTTCTTC
CDR3aa: CASSFFGLAGKNNEQFF

v_gene: TRBV30
abundance: .
j_gene: TRBJ1-1
d_gene: .
CDR3nt: TGTGCCTGGAGTGTACAGGGCCATACAGTGAACACTGAAGCTTTCTTT
CDR3aa: CAWSVQGHTVNTEAFF

v_gene: TRBV4-1
abundance: .
j_gene: TRBJ2-7
d_gene: TRBD2
CDR3nt: TGCGCCAGCAGCCAGGGCGCTACTAGCGGGCGTCCCTACGAGCGGTACTTC
CDR3aa: CASSQGATSGRPYERYF

v_gene: TRBV7-9
abundance: .
j_gene: TRBJ2-1
d_gene: TRBD2
CDR3nt: TGTGCCAGCAGCCATAGGACTAGCGGGATCAATGAGCAGTTCTTC
CDR3aa: CASSHRTSGINEQFF

v_gene: TRBV19
abundance: .
j_gene: TRBJ2-1
d_gene: .
CDR3nt: TGTGCCAGTAGTTCAACCGAGTACAATGAGCAGTTCTTC
CDR3aa: CASSSTEYNEQFF

v_gene: TRBV29-1
abundance: once
j_gene: TRBJ1-1
d_gene: .
CDR3nt: TGCAGCGCCCTTGAGAACATGAACACTGAAGCTTTCTTT
CDR3aa: CSALENMNTEAFF

v_gene: TRBV5-1
abundance: few
j_gene: TRBJ2-2
d_gene: .
CDR3nt: TGCGCCAGCAGCTTGGACGGACCCAACACCGGGGAGCTGTTTTTT
CDR3aa: CASSLDGPNTGELFF

v_gene: TRBV28
abundance: .
j_gene: TRBJ2-7
d_gene: .
CDR3nt: TGTGCCAGCACTCGTAGGGGGACCCCCTACGAGCAGTACTTC
CDR3aa: CASTRRGTPYEQYF

v_gene: TRBV15
abundance: few
j_gene: TRBJ2-1
d_gene: .
CDR3nt: TGTGCCACCAGCAGCGACAGTTACAATGAGCAGTTCTTC
CDR3aa: CATSSDSYNEQFF

v_gene: TRBV2
abundance: .
j_gene: TRBJ2-1
d_gene: .
CDR3nt: TGTGCCAGCAGCCCCAGGGCGGCTGGGACCTACAATGAGCAGTTCTTC
CDR3aa: CASSPRAAGTYNEQFF

v_gene: TRBV6-4
abundance: few
j_gene: TRBJ2-3
d_gene: .
CDR3nt: TGTGCCAGCAGTGACGGGGGTGTAGATACGCAGTATTTT
CDR3aa: CASSDGGVDTQYF

v_gene: TRBV29-1
abundance: .
j_gene: TRBJ2-5
d_gene: TRBD2
CDR3nt: TGCAGCGTAGGTCTGACTAGCGGCAAAGAGACCCAGTACTTC
CDR3aa: CSVGLTSGKETQYF

v_gene: TRBV2
abundance: .
j_gene: TRBJ2-7
d_gene: .
CDR3nt: TGTGCCATCAAACAGGGTTCGACGACCTCCTACGAGCAGTACTTC
CDR3aa: CAIKQGSTTSYEQYF

v_gene: TRBV4-2
abundance: many
j_gene: TRBJ2-5
d_gene: TRBD1
CDR3nt: TGTGCCAGCAGCCAAGCCGGCCCAGGGGGCGGGGAGACCCAGTACTTC
CDR3aa: CASSQAGPGGGETQYF

v_gene: TRBV2
abundance: .
j_gene: TRBJ2-2
d_gene: TRBD2
CDR3nt: TGTGCCAGCAGGAAACTAGCGGGAGGAGCCGGGGAGCTGTTTTTT
CDR3aa: CASRKLAGGAGELFF

v_gene: TRBV14
abundance: .
j_gene: TRBJ2-1
d_gene: .
CDR3nt: TGTGCCAGCAGCCAAGATCGCCACCGTACGAATGAGCAGTTCTTC
CDR3aa: CASSQDRHRTNEQFF

v_gene: TRBV6-5
abundance: .
j_gene: TRBJ2-7
d_gene: TRBD1
CDR3nt: TGTGCCAGCAGTTCCCCGGGACAGGGACACTACGAGCAGTACTTC
CDR3aa: CASSSPGQGHYEQYF

v_gene: TRBV2
abundance: once
j_gene: TRBJ1-2
d_gene: .
CDR3nt: TGTGCCAGCAGTACCATATCTGGTGGCTACACCTTC
CDR3aa: CASSTISGGYTF

v_gene: TRBV18
abundance: many
j_gene: TRBJ1-1
d_gene: TRBD1
CDR3nt: TGTGCCAGCTCACCCTCTCGACAGGGCTTGAACACTGAAGCTTTCTTT
CDR3aa: CASSPSRQGLNTEAFF

v_gene: TRBV18
abundance: .
j_gene: TRBJ2-3
d_gene: TRBD1
CDR3nt: TGTGCCAGCTCAATTTCGACAGGGTCTTTAGATACGCAGTATTTT
CDR3aa: CASSISTGSLDTQYF

v_gene: TRBV5-4
abundance: .
j_gene: TRBJ2-7
d_gene: .
CDR3nt: TGTGCCAGCAGCCTCTCCTCCGTCGACATCCAATACTTC
CDR3aa: CASSLSSVDIQYF